These 10 T cell receptor beta chains were all obtained from the same sample, sequenced in a study of blood T cells in healthy people across ages. Alongside a J-beta primer mix, a sample-barcoded 5' primer served in a second PCR lasting about 7 to 11 cycles. MiXCR, applied by TCRdb to the 5' RACE reads, yields one record per CDR3 protein. The sample has about 1.8 million distinct CDR3 sequences, 49% seen once. The source material was blood. The source of these receptors is a woman between 40 and 50 years old in good health.

This chain joins TRBV27 and TRBJ2-3; 7 bases line up with TRBD2. The CDR3 length is 17 residues. Trimming took 7 bases from V and 2 from J; bases not matched to a gene: 15. CDR1 MNHEY and CDR2 SMNVEV come from the germline V gene (reference sequence). The DNA of the CDR3 is TGTGCCAGCACCACTCTCCAGACTAGCCTGAACACAGATACGCAGTATTTT. It is translated as CASTTLQTSLNTDTQYF.

This clonotype was picked up a small number of times. V is TRBV20-1 and J is TRBJ2-1; D may be TRBD2 (7 bases). The CDR3 extends over 16 amino acids. Trimming took off 5 bases at V and 0 bases at J, with 17 bases between the two ends. Germline V CDR1 and CDR2: DFQATT, SNEGSKA (reference sequence). CDR3: CSAAPRGGSSYNEQFF. CDR3 nucleotide sequence: TGCAGTGCTGCCCCCCGCGGGGGCAGCTCCTACAATGAGCAGTTCTTC.

This sequence joins TRBV7-2 and TRBJ2-3; 10 bases map to TRBD2. The J segment lost 4 bases and the V segment lost 3 bases, leaving 10 bases of the junction unmatched. The CDR3 covers 17 residues. The V gene's germline CDR1 is SGHTA and CDR2 FQGNSA. The CDR3 here is CASSFKPPSGGADTQYF. In nucleotides, the CDR3 is TGTGCCAGCAGCTTTAAACCCCCAAGCGGGGGGGCAGATACGCAGTATTTT. Full variable domain (rest looked up from reference TRBV7-2 and TRBJ2-3): GAGVSQSPSNKVTEKGKDVELRCDPISGHTALYWYRQSLGQGLEFLIYFQGNSAPDKSGLPSDRFSAERTGGSVSTLTIQRTQQEDSAVYLCASSFKPPSGGADTQYFGPGTRLTVL.

The V call is TRBV6-2 or TRBV6-3, the J call TRBJ2-3, with TRBD2 as a possible D gene (5 bases). This CDR3 has 12 amino acids. Looked up from germline, CDR1 is MNHEY and CDR2 is SVGEGT. V was cut by 7 bases and J by 8 bases, with 13 bases left in between. The chain's CDR3 is CASTSGLRTQYF. CDR3 bases: TGTGCCAGCACTTCCGGACTGCGTACGCAGTATTTT.

This clonotype is a singleton in its sample. This chain links TRBV27 with TRBJ2-4, with a tentative D call TRBD2 (5 bases). Trimming removed 4 bases from V and 13 bases from J, with 20 bases in between. Germline CDR1 MNHEY, CDR2 SMNVEV (reference sequence). The CDR3 is 14 amino acids. The CDR3 nucleotides read TGTGCCAGCAGTTCGACTAACTCATTAAGAGAGCAGTACTTC. As protein: CASSSTNSLREQYF.

V usage is TRBV6-6 and J usage is TRBJ2-5; TRBD1 agrees at 7 bases. V shed 6 bases and J 3 bases; nucleotides not matched to a gene: 1. In germline, CDR1 is MNHNY, CDR2 SVGAGI (reference sequence). This CDR3 contains 12 residues. The CDR3 bases are TGTGCCAGCAGGGGGACAGAAGAGACCCAGTACTTC. It specifies CASRGTEETQYF.

This chain joins TRBV6-2 or TRBV6-3 and TRBJ2-1; 7 bases fit TRBD1. The CDR3 has 14 residues. V dropped 6 bases and J dropped 11; count of bases not matched to a gene: 13. Germline assignment: CDR1 MNHEY and CDR2 SVGEGT. The CDR3 region has the DNA TGTGCCAGCAGCTACCCACAGGGGCCATTTAAGCAGTTCTTC. The encoded protein is CASSYPQGPFKQFF.

This chain joins TRBV4-2 and TRBJ1-2; 10 nucleotides agree with TRBD1. This CDR3 has 14 residues. Germline V lookup: CDR1 LGHNA, CDR2 YNFKEQ. Losses at the gene ends were 6 bases for V and 3 bases for J; bases not matched to a gene: 4. CDR3 coding DNA: TGTGCCAGCAGAGGACAGGGGGAGTACTATGGCTACACCTTC. It specifies CASRGQGEYYGYTF.

Worth noting for this clonotype: A clone one base away is much larger, so this may be a read error. This chain joins TRBV28 and TRBJ1-4; D is uncertain. This CDR3 is 15 amino acids long. CDR1 and CDR2 from the germline V gene are MDHEN and SYDVKM. The V and J ends lost 2 bases and 4 bases respectively, with 11 bases between them. The CDR3 region has the DNA TGTGCCAGCAGTTTAGACGGCAGCCATAATGAAAAACTGTTTTTT. Translated: CASSLDGSHNEKLFF. Full variable domain (remainder filled in from reference TRBV28 and TRBJ1-4): DVKVTQSSRYLVKRTGEKVFLECVQDMDHENMFWYRQDPGLGLRLIYFSYDVKMKEKGDIPEGYSVSREKKERFSLILESASTNQTSMYLCASSLDGSHNEKLFFGSGTQLSVL.

The chain employs TRBV10-2 and TRBJ2-7; possible D gene TRBD2, 5 bases. V gave up 4 bases and J gave up 0 bases, with 10 bases separating them. Germline V lookup: CDR1 WSHSY, CDR2 SAAADI. This CDR3 is built from 14 residues. In DNA, the CDR3 is TGCGCCAGCAGTGGACGGAGGAGCTCCTACGAGCAGTACTTC. It translates to CASSGRRSSYEQYF.